This TCR beta chain was observed in a study of T-cell memory formation after mild COVID-19. Study-wide results and limits: Prior to infection, memory already included some responding clones, suggesting cross-reactive memory joined.

This clonotype was seen many times. Its specificity is unknown. Trimming pared 1 base from V and 0 bases from J, leaving 10 bases between. This CDR3 region has 16 residues. TCRdb re-called the 5' RACE reads with MiXCR, one entry per CDR3 protein. The sample shows over 350,000 distinct CDR3 sequences, 15% to 20% of them seen only once. The TCR comes from a man aged 18 to 30 who had mild COVID-19 (a few samples of this study predate the infection). Cell type and time point are not known. This chain connects TRBV12-3 or TRBV12-4 to TRBJ1-3; D unclear. The specimen was PBMCs or a T cell subset sorted from them (not recorded which). CDR3 in amino acids: CASSLVGRSSGNTIYF. CDR3 nucleotide sequence: TGTGCCAGCAGTTTAGTAGGGCGCAGCTCTGGAAACACCATATATTTT.